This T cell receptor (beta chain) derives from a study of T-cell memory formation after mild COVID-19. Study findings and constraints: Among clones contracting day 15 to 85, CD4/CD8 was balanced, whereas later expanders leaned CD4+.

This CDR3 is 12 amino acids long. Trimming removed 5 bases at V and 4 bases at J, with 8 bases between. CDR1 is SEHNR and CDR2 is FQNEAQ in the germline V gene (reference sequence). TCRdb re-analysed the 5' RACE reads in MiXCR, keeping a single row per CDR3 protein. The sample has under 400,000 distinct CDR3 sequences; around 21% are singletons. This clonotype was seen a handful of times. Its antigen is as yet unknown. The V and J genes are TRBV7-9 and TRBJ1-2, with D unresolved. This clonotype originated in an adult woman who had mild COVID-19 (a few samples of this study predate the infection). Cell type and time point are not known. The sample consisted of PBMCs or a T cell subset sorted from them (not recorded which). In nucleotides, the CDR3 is TGTGCCAGCAGCCCATACAGCTATGGCTACACCTTC. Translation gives CASSPYSYGYTF.